This entry lists 27 T cell receptor beta chains sequenced from one sample in a study of cytomegalovirus exposure and HLA in healthy donors. Primers: 60 Vbeta forward and 13 Jbeta reverse. Clones were sequenced by immunoSEQ multiplex PCR, and TCRdb holds only the in-frame ones, with some missing. The sample lists about 190,000 clones; around 86% were seen once. The specimen sequenced was PBMCs. All receptors derive from a woman between 18 and 30 years old in good health and CMV-seronegative.

This chain links TRBV5-1 with TRBJ1-1, with 7 bases lining up with TRBD1. The germline V gene encodes CDR1 SGHRS and CDR2 YFSETQ. The CDR3 is made up of 14 amino acids. V was pared by 0 bases and J by 6 bases, with 5 bases of the junction left unmatched. The CDR3 DNA reads TGCGCCAGCAGCTTGGTGGAGGGGGCCTCTGAAGCTTTCTTT. This encodes CASSLVEGASEAFF.

The chain has TRBV6-6 and TRBJ2-7; the match to TRBD2 covers 8 bases. V lost 6 bases to trimming and J lost 6 bases; unmatched junction nucleotides: 13. This CDR3 has 15 amino acids. Germline loops: CDR1 MNHNY, CDR2 SVGAGI (reference sequence). The CDR3 here is CASRGAGALSGEQYF. CDR3 coding DNA: TGTGCCAGCAGGGGAGCGGGAGCCCTGAGCGGCGAGCAGTACTTC.

This clone was counted once. The V and J genes are TRBV5-1 and TRBJ1-2; D gene unclear. The CDR3 runs to 15 residues. The V end was cut by 0 bases, the J end by 0 bases, with 9 bases between. Germline V gene data show CDR1 as SGHRS and CDR2 as YFSETQ. For the CDR3, the DNA is TGCGCCAGCAGCTTGGCGACGGAGACTAACTATGGCTACACCTTC. It yields the protein CASSLATETNYGYTF.

The chain joins TRBV5-1 to TRBJ1-2; tentative D call: TRBD1 (5 bases). Germline V gene sequence: CDR1 SGHRS, CDR2 YFSETQ. The CDR3 covers 15 residues. V gave up 1 base and J gave up 4 bases, with 14 bases separating them. CDR3 DNA: TGCGCCAGCAGCTTGTCAGGGTTAGGCTCCTATGGCTACACCTTC. Protein product: CASSLSGLGSYGYTF.

The genes are TRBV6-5 and TRBJ2-7, with TRBD2 identical over 11 bases. The CDR3 has 14 residues. Germline V CDR1 and CDR2: MNHEY, SVGAGI. J gave up 1 base and V 7 bases, and 3 bases lay outside the gene matches. CDR3 nucleotide sequence: TGTGCCAGCACCCGACTAGCGGGGTCCTACGAGCAGTACTTC. Its protein is CASTRLAGSYEQYF.

In the case of this clone: Mismatch with germline at one junction end may stem from a read error. V usage is TRBV2 and J usage is TRBJ2-5, with D hard to call. The germline gives CDR1 SNHLY, CDR2 FYNNEI. The CDR3 sequence is 15 residues long. The DNA for the CDR3 is TGTGCCAGCAGAGAAGGTCGGCGGAACCAAGAGACCCAGTACTTC. The encoded protein is CASREGRRNQETQYF.

The gene calls are TRBV28 and TRBJ1-5; D remains unclear. The germline gives CDR1 MDHEN, CDR2 SYDVKM. With 6 bases removed from V and 0 bases from J, the gap between germline ends came to 9 bases. This CDR3 is built from 14 residues. The CDR3 nucleotides read TGTGCCAGCAGGTACAAGAATAGCAATCAGCCCCAGCATTTT. As protein: CASRYKNSNQPQHF.

The V call is TRBV25-1, the J call TRBJ1-1; the D is unclear. This CDR3 comprises 12 residues. CDR1 is MGHDK, CDR2 SYGVNS, per germline. The V and J ends lost 7 bases and 4 bases respectively, with 10 bases between them. The CDR3 DNA sequence: TGTGCCAGCACCGGGGATGTCACTGAAGCTTTCTTT. Translating it yields CASTGDVTEAFF.

This clone was detected only a few times. The chain joins TRBV4-1 to TRBJ1-1, with unresolved D. From germline, CDR1 is MGHRA and CDR2 YSYEKL. The CDR3 sequence is 13 residues long. V lost 1 base, J lost 8 bases, and 11 bases lay in between. The CDR3 sequence: CASSQAVVREAFF. CDR3 nucleotide sequence: TGCGCCAGCAGCCAAGCTGTTGTGCGAGAAGCTTTCTTT.

J is TRBJ2-7 and V is TRBV7-2, with TRBD1 matching 7 bases. This CDR3 is built from 16 residues. Germline V gene sequence: CDR1 SGHTA, CDR2 FQGNSA. The trim removed 5 bases at V and 2 bases at J, leaving 12 bases unmatched. Written as DNA, the CDR3 is TGTGCCAGCAGCAATGGGGTCCAGGGGGTGCCCTACGAGCAGTACTTC. Amino acids: CASSNGVQGVPYEQYF.

This clone was counted once. This chain joins TRBV7-2 and TRBJ2-3, with 12 bases fitting TRBD2. CDR1 and CDR2 from the germline V gene are SGHTA and FQGNSA. The CDR3 runs 18 residues. V was pared by 2 bases and J by 2 bases, with 8 bases of the junction left unmatched. CDR3 sequence (DNA): TGTGCCAGCAGCTTACTTTCCGGACTAGCGGGAATCACAGATACGCAGTATTTT. It translates to CASSLLSGLAGITDTQYF.

This clone occurred once. The genes are TRBV6-4 and TRBJ2-1; 11 nucleotides match TRBD2. In germline, CDR1 is MRHNA, CDR2 SNTAGT. Trimming took 4 bases from V and 7 from J; bases not matched to a gene: 15. This CDR3 has 18 residues. Here the CDR3 reads CASSGNGILAGEGNEQFF. In nucleotides, the CDR3 is TGTGCCAGCAGTGGAAACGGTATACTAGCGGGAGAGGGGAATGAGCAGTTCTTC.

This clone was recorded a few times. The CDR3 is CASSIYRERHYGYTF. The CDR3 bases are TGTGCCAGCAGTATCTACAGGGAAAGGCACTATGGCTACACCTTC. The V call is TRBV6-1, the J call TRBJ1-2; TRBD1 is a possible D gene (6 bases). V gave up 5 bases and J gave up 3 bases, with 16 bases separating them. Germline V gene sequence: CDR1 MNHNS, CDR2 SASEGT. The CDR3 has 15 residues.

This chain joins TRBV6-5 and TRBJ2-3; 7 bases line up with TRBD2. The CDR3 contains 16 residues. V shed 0 bases and J 0 bases; nucleotides not matched to a gene: 3. Germline V gene sequence: CDR1 MNHEY, CDR2 SVGAGI. CDR3 nucleotide sequence: TGTGCCAGCAGTTACTCAGCGGGGTCTAGCACAGATACGCAGTATTTT. Protein sequence: CASSYSAGSSTDTQYF.

The genes are TRBV7-2 and TRBJ2-3; tentatively, D is TRBD1 (5 bases). Trimming stripped 1 base from V and 6 bases from J, with 14 bases between. Germline loops: CDR1 SGHTA, CDR2 FQGNSA. The CDR3 loop spans 15 amino acids. The CDR3 here is CASSLEGAGWDTQYF. The CDR3 DNA is TGTGCCAGCAGCTTAGAGGGCGCAGGGTGGGATACGCAGTATTTT.

The V call is TRBV6-5, the J call TRBJ2-1, with 11 bases lining up with TRBD2. This CDR3 contains 14 residues. Losses at the gene ends were 8 bases for V and 8 bases for J; bases not matched to a gene: 8. The germline V gene has CDR1 MNHEY and CDR2 SVGAGI. CDR3 DNA sequence: TGTGCCAGCGCCTTAGCGGGGGGGCACGATGAGCAGTTCTTC. It specifies CASALAGGHDEQFF.

J is TRBJ1-6 and V is TRBV5-1; D call uncertain. The V gene's germline CDR1 is SGHRS and CDR2 YFSETQ. The CDR3 is 17 residues long. The V and J ends lost 0 bases and 5 bases respectively, with 15 bases between them. Here the CDR3 DNA reads TGCGCCAGCAGCTTGGCCGTTGTAGAACCCAATAATTCACCCCTCCACTTT. Translated, it gives CASSLAVVEPNNSPLHF.

The chain combines TRBV19 with TRBJ2-1; D may be TRBD2 (6 bases). CDR1 LNHDA and CDR2 SQIVND come from the germline V gene (reference sequence). The CDR3 extends over 13 amino acids. The V end was cut by 6 bases, the J end by 7 bases, with 13 bases between. In DNA form, the CDR3 reads TGTGCCAGTAGCCCGACTAGGAGAAATGAGCAGTTCTTC. Its protein product is CASSPTRRNEQFF.

CDR3 amino acids: CASEQGDYGYTF. DNA for the CDR3: TGTGCCAGCGAACAGGGAGACTATGGCTACACCTTC. The chain uses TRBV28 and TRBJ1-2; D perhaps matches TRBD1 (6 bases). Deletions cut 8 bases from V and 3 bases from J, with 10 bases between. The CDR3 loop spans 12 amino acids. Germline CDR1 is MDHEN and CDR2 is SYDVKM.

The rearrangement links TRBV5-1 to TRBJ2-7; 8 nucleotides match TRBD1. This CDR3 has 15 residues. Trimming cost V 3 bases and J 3 bases; bases outside gene matches: 8. The germline V gene encodes CDR1 SGHRS and CDR2 YFSETQ. In nucleotides, the CDR3 is TGCGCCAGCAGCTCCTTCGGACAGGGTGGCTACGAGCAGTACTTC. Translating it yields CASSSFGQGGYEQYF.

This chain uses TRBV21-1 with TRBJ2-2; TRBD1, as called in the table, went unchecked against the DNA. TRBV21-1 is termed a pseudogene. There are 12 residues in the CDR3. In DNA, the CDR3 is TGTGCCAGCGACACAAACACCGGGGAGCTGTTTTTT. It codes for CASDTNTGELFF.

The J gene is TRBJ2-1, the V gene TRBV6-1; no clear D gene. The ends were cut back, 3 bases at V and 5 bases at J, with 8 bases in the middle. Germline CDR1 MNHNS, CDR2 SASEGT. The CDR3 has 13 residues. For the CDR3, the DNA is TGTGCCAGCAGTGATAGTTCCCACAATGAGCAGTTCTTC. Protein sequence: CASSDSSHNEQFF.

This clone was seen only a few times. The rearrangement uses TRBV7-9 and TRBJ1-1; D not certain. CDR1 is SEHNR and CDR2 is FQNEAQ in the germline V gene (reference sequence). The CDR3 is 14 amino acids. The V end lost 5 bases, the J end lost 0 bases, and 10 bases lay between the germline ends. CDR3 sequence reads: CASSPVAMNTEAFF. CDR3 nucleotide sequence: TGTGCCAGCAGCCCCGTAGCCATGAACACTGAAGCTTTCTTT.

This CDR3 reads CASSQDRNTPYEQYF. The CDR3 DNA follows: TGTGCCAGCAGCCAAGATCGAAACACCCCCTACGAGCAGTACTTC. The chain employs TRBV4-2 and TRBJ2-7; D not certain. Trimming removed 0 bases from V and 2 bases from J, with 11 bases in between. The CDR3 runs to 15 residues. Germline lookup yields CDR1 LGHNA and CDR2 YNFKEQ.

The V call is TRBV4-2, the J call TRBJ1-5, with TRBD1 as a possible D gene (6 bases). The length of the CDR3 is 19 residues. Trimming shortened V by 0 bases and J by 0 bases, and 18 bases separated the two germline ends. Germline V CDR1 and CDR2: LGHNA, YNFKEQ. CDR3 nucleotides: TGTGCCAGCAGCCAAGATCAGGGGCTCGGGCCATATAGCAATCAGCCCCAGCATTTT. It is translated as CASSQDQGLGPYSNQPQHF.

V gene TRBV27 combines with J gene TRBJ1-2, with a possible D match to TRBD1 (5 bases). V shed 3 bases and J shed 8 bases, with 16 bases lying between them. Germline V gene lookup returns CDR1 MNHEY and CDR2 SMNVEV (reference sequence). This CDR3 contains 14 residues. CDR3 protein: CASSLRWGAWGYTF. CDR3 nucleotides: TGTGCCAGCAGTTTGAGGTGGGGCGCTTGGGGCTACACCTTC.

This clone has a single count. The V and J genes are TRBV5-1 and TRBJ1-4, with TRBD1 matching over 9 bases. Germline loops: CDR1 SGHRS, CDR2 YFSETQ. This CDR3 region has 17 residues. The V and J ends lost 5 bases and 4 bases, in that order; junction bases with no gene match: 12. CDR3 sequence reads: CASRRSQTGGGNEKLFF. The DNA of the CDR3 is TGCGCCAGCAGACGATCACAAACAGGGGGCGGTAATGAAAAACTGTTTTTT.